This entry lists 24 T cell receptor beta chains sequenced from one sample in a study of blood T cell repertoires in COVID-19. Clones were read by immunoSEQ multiplex PCR, and TCRdb kept only the in-frame ones, dropping some. The sample yields fewer than 300,000 clones, approximately 80% seen once. Sequencing was done on a sample of PBMCs or T cells enriched from blood (not recorded which). The receptors originated from a man in his forties who had been exposed to COVID-19.

The chain joins TRBV11-2 to TRBJ2-7; the match to TRBD2 covers 10 bases. The V gene's germline CDR1 is SGHAT and CDR2 FQNNGV. The CDR3 contains 15 residues. J gave up 3 bases and V 1 base, and 3 bases lay outside the gene matches. The CDR3 is CASSLVASGSYEQYF. DNA for the CDR3: TGTGCCAGCAGCTTAGTGGCTAGCGGGAGCTACGAGCAGTACTTC.

The rearrangement links TRBV7-9 to TRBJ1-2; 9 nucleotides match TRBD1. In germline, CDR1 is SEHNR, CDR2 FQNEAQ (reference sequence). Trimming at V came to 1 base and at J to 7 bases, leaving 4 bases not matched to a gene. The CDR3 is 14 residues long. This chain's CDR3 is CASSLGTGAGGYTF. The CDR3 nucleotides are TGTGCCAGCAGCTTAGGGACAGGGGCAGGTGGCTACACCTTC.

V usage is TRBV6-5 and J usage is TRBJ1-2, with D possibly being TRBD1 (5 bases). Trimming shortened V by 5 bases and J by 4 bases, and 17 bases separated the two germline ends. The germline V gene encodes CDR1 MNHEY and CDR2 SVGAGI. This CDR3 region has 15 residues. CDR3 loop: CASSLTTSGFYGYTF. The CDR3 DNA sequence: TGTGCCAGCAGTCTTACCACCTCAGGGTTCTATGGCTACACCTTC.

The chain joins TRBV7-8 to TRBJ2-7, with 7 bases lining up with TRBD2. V trimming: 5 bases; J trimming: 4 bases; junction bases outside the gene matches: 8. Germline CDR1 and CDR2: SGHVS and FQNEAQ. The CDR3 covers 14 residues. The CDR3: CASSPRTSPYEQYF. CDR3 in DNA: TGTGCCAGCAGCCCTCGGACTAGTCCTTACGAGCAGTACTTC.

The chain uses TRBV6-5 and TRBJ2-1; the D gene is possibly TRBD1 (6 bases). There are 15 residues in the CDR3. The germline V gene encodes CDR1 MNHEY and CDR2 SVGAGI. The V end was cut by 7 bases, the J end by 4 bases, with 17 bases between. In DNA form, the CDR3 reads TGTGCCAGCACCCCACCGGGACACCAGTACAATGAGCAGTTCTTC. Its protein product is CASTPPGHQYNEQFF.

V and J are TRBV18 and TRBJ2-1; possible D gene TRBD1, 5 bases. This CDR3 has 13 residues. Trimming left V 4 bases short and J 7 bases short, with 11 bases between. The germline CDR1 and CDR2 sequences are KGHSH and LQKENI. The CDR3 is CASSLSKGNEQFF. CDR3 nucleotides: TGTGCCAGCTCACTTTCTAAGGGGAATGAGCAGTTCTTC. The entire variable domain, with the rest obtained from reference TRBV18 and TRBJ2-1, is as follows: NAGVMQNPRHLVRRRGQEARLRCSPMKGHSHVYWYRQLPEEGLKFMVYLQKENIIDESGMPKERFSAEFPKEGPSILRIQQVVRGDSAAYFCASSLSKGNEQFFGPGTRLTVL.

The rearrangement joins TRBV12-3 or TRBV12-4 to TRBJ1-6; weak D call: TRBD1 (6 bases). V lost 8 bases and J lost 5, with 10 bases in between. The CDR3 covers 13 residues. The CDR3 region is CASRTGNNSPLHF. For the CDR3, the DNA is TGTGCCAGCCGAACAGGGAATAATTCACCCCTCCACTTT.

This chain links TRBV6-5 with TRBJ1-2; 11 positions match TRBD1. The ends lost 6 bases at V and 11 bases at J; junction bases unmatched: 5. Germline CDR1 is MNHEY and CDR2 is SVGAGI. The CDR3 covers 12 residues. Here the CDR3 reads CASSWTGGPYTF. The CDR3 DNA sequence: TGTGCCAGCAGCTGGACAGGGGGCCCTTACACCTTC.

The chain is built from TRBV5-4 and TRBJ2-1, with TRBD2 matching over 11 bases. This CDR3 has 16 residues. Germline loops: CDR1 SGHNT, CDR2 YYREEE (reference sequence). V shed 4 bases, J shed 5 bases, and the junction held 8 bases outside the gene matches. Here the CDR3 DNA reads TGTGCCAGCAGCCCCAGACTAGCGGGGCGCGACAATGAGCAGTTCTTC. It specifies CASSPRLAGRDNEQFF. The full variable domain, its missing parts supplied by reference TRBV5-4 and TRBJ2-1, is ETGVTQSPTHLIKTRGQQVTLRCSSQSGHNTVSWYQQALGQGPQFIFQYYREEENGRGNFPPRFSGLQFPNYSSELNVNALELDDSALYLCASSPRLAGRDNEQFFGPGTRLTVL.

The chain recombines TRBV5-5 with TRBJ1-3, with D unclear. V lost 3 bases and J lost 2, with 12 bases in between. The CDR3 runs to 15 residues. In germline, CDR1 is SGHKS, CDR2 YYEKEE (reference sequence). CDR3 sequence reads: CASSSRVRPGNTIYF. CDR3 DNA: TGTGCCAGCAGCTCGAGGGTCCGGCCTGGAAACACCATATATTTT.

The chain employs TRBV11-3 and TRBJ2-3, with D tentatively TRBD2 (6 bases). Germline V gives CDR1 SGHNT, CDR2 YENEEA. The CDR3 length is 14 residues. V was cut by 5 bases and J by 6 bases, with 15 bases left in between. The CDR3 DNA follows: TGTGCCAGCAGCACCTTTGATGGGGGGGATACGCAGTATTTT. It yields the protein CASSTFDGGDTQYF.

This clone was counted between two and nine times. The chain employs TRBV5-8 and TRBJ1-5; 7 bases are a match to TRBD1. With 6 bases clipped from V and 7 bases from J, the junction kept 13 bases outside the gene matches. Germline loops: CDR1 SGHTS, CDR2 YDEGEE. This CDR3 comprises 15 residues. DNA for the CDR3: TGTGCCAGCAACCCCCGACAGGGAAGGCTCCAGCCCCAGCATTTT. Translated, it gives CASNPRQGRLQPQHF.

The gene calls are TRBV5-1 and TRBJ2-1, with 10 bases identical to TRBD1. Trimming removed 4 bases from V and 4 bases from J; junction bases left unmatched: 2. The CDR3 has 14 amino acids. Germline values: CDR1 SGHRS, CDR2 YFSETQ. The CDR3 spells CASSPGQGYNEQFF. For the CDR3, the DNA is TGCGCCAGCAGCCCGGGACAGGGGTACAATGAGCAGTTCTTC.

The gene calls are TRBV6-5 and TRBJ1-5, with D possibly TRBD1 on 6 matching bases. CDR1 is MNHEY, CDR2 SVGAGI, per germline. The CDR3 extends over 13 amino acids. CDR3 loop: CAAGGADDQPQHF. The CDR3 DNA follows: TGTGCTGCCGGGGGGGCTGACGATCAGCCCCAGCATTTT.

The rearrangement links TRBV5-4 to TRBJ1-2; the D gene is possibly TRBD1 (6 bases). Germline loops: CDR1 SGHNT, CDR2 YYREEE (reference sequence). Trimming took off 2 bases at V and 5 bases at J, with 22 bases between the two ends. CDR3 size: 17 residues. The CDR3 bases are TGTGCCAGCAGCTTAATTGGCGGGGGCGCGTTGGGGTATGGCTACACCTTC. This gives the protein CASSLIGGGALGYGYTF.

The chain combines TRBV30 with TRBJ2-7, with D possibly being TRBD1 (6 bases). This CDR3 has 12 amino acids. Germline-derived CDR1 and CDR2 are GTSNPN and SVGIG (reference sequence). The V end lost 8 bases, the J end lost 3 bases, and 14 bases lay between the germline ends. The CDR3 protein is CAGTTMSYEQYF. CDR3 DNA: TGTGCCGGGACAACCATGAGCTACGAGCAGTACTTC.

The rearrangement links TRBV3-1 (or the pseudogene TRBV3-2) to TRBJ1-6; D uncertain. The CDR3 covers 12 residues. Trimming stripped 2 bases from V and 13 bases from J, with 9 bases between. Germline V lookup: CDR1 LGHDT, CDR2 YNNKEL (reference sequence). Written as DNA, the CDR3 is TGTGCCAGCAGCCAACGCAGGTCTCCCCTCCACTTT. It translates to CASSQRRSPLHF.

This clone was detected only once. This chain joins TRBV30 and TRBJ1-1; 11 nucleotides match TRBD1. Trimming cost V 2 bases and J 3 bases; bases outside gene matches: 17. The germline V gene has CDR1 GTSNPN and CDR2 SVGIG (reference sequence). The CDR3 runs to 19 residues. The CDR3: CAWSLTLGQGASKDTEAFF. In nucleotides, the CDR3 is TGTGCCTGGAGTTTAACCCTCGGACAGGGGGCGAGTAAGGACACTGAAGCTTTCTTT.

This chain connects TRBV5-6 to TRBJ2-1; 7 bases align to TRBD1. This CDR3 is 13 amino acids long. Per germline, CDR1 SGHDT and CDR2 YYEEEE. The ends lost 6 bases at V and 8 bases at J; junction bases unmatched: 8. The chain's CDR3 is CASNTEGADEQFF. The CDR3 bases are TGTGCCAGCAACACAGAGGGGGCGGATGAGCAGTTCTTC.

The chain employs TRBV12-3 or TRBV12-4 and TRBJ1-2; D gene ambiguous. The CDR3 runs 12 residues. V shed 5 bases and J shed 3 bases, with 7 bases lying between them. The CDR3 nucleotides are TGTGCCAGCAGTCCTTTCGACTATGGCTACACCTTC. It yields the protein CASSPFDYGYTF.

This clone was observed a single time. This chain joins TRBV10-1 and TRBJ2-2, with TRBD1 identical over 7 bases. CDR1 is WNHNN, CDR2 SYGVQD, per germline (reference sequence). CDR3 length equals 13 residues. The V segment lost 8 bases and the J segment 6 bases; nucleotides outside the gene matches: 6. The CDR3 bases are TGCGCCAGCGGCGACAGGGTAGCCGGGGAGCTGTTTTTT. This sequence encodes CASGDRVAGELFF.

A few counts support this clone. The chain links TRBV20-1 to TRBJ1-2, with D tentatively TRBD1 (5 bases). CDR1 is DFQATT and CDR2 is SNEGSKA in the germline V gene (reference sequence). V was trimmed by 6 bases and J by 5 bases, leaving 10 bases between them. The CDR3 contains 11 residues. The CDR3 spells CSAAGTYGYTF. The CDR3 DNA sequence: TGCAGTGCCGCCGGGACTTATGGCTACACCTTC.

V and J are TRBV18 and TRBJ2-2, with D perhaps matching TRBD1 (6 bases). V was trimmed by 2 bases and J by 5 bases, leaving 15 bases between them. The CDR3 has 16 residues. The germline gives CDR1 KGHSH, CDR2 LQKENI. The CDR3 coding sequence is TGTGCCAGCTCACCAGGGGGCGCGGAGGTTACCGGGGAGCTGTTTTTT. Translating gives CASSPGGAEVTGELFF.

This clone has more than one count but fewer than ten. The chain carries TRBV7-2 and TRBJ1-2, with D unresolved. This CDR3 is 14 amino acids long. The V gene lost 1 base and the J gene lost 2 bases, with 8 bases spanning the gap. Germline values: CDR1 SGHTA, CDR2 FQGNSA. The chain's CDR3 is CASSLGWRNYGYTF. CDR3 DNA sequence: TGTGCCAGCAGCTTAGGCTGGAGGAACTATGGCTACACCTTC.